Shown below are 24 T cell receptor beta chains from a single sample sequenced in a study of cytomegalovirus exposure and HLA in healthy donors. The PCR used 60 Vbeta and 13 Jbeta primers. Sequencing used immunoSEQ multiplex PCR; TCRdb keeps in-frame clones, though not all of them. The data hold around 180,000 clones, with 78% observed a single time. Sequencing was carried out using PBMCs. The receptors were gathered from a young woman in good health and CMV-seropositive.

The gene calls are TRBV19 and TRBJ1-2; 8 bases line up with TRBD1. This CDR3 has 16 amino acids. CDR1 and CDR2 from the germline V gene are LNHDA and SQIVND (reference sequence). Trimming took 5 bases from V and 3 from J; bases not matched to a gene: 11. CDR3 DNA sequence: TGTGCCAGTAGTCTAGGGACAGGATGGGGGGACTATGGCTACACCTTC. Its protein product is CASSLGTGWGDYGYTF.

The rearrangement uses TRBV10-1 and TRBJ2-2, with a possible D match to TRBD2 (6 bases). The V end lost 4 bases, the J end lost 6 bases, and 12 bases lay between the germline ends. The length of the CDR3 is 14 residues. Germline lookup yields CDR1 WNHNN and CDR2 SYGVQD (reference sequence). DNA for the CDR3: TGCGCCAGCAGTGTGACGGGGGACGCCGGGGAGCTGTTTTTT. This gives the protein CASSVTGDAGELFF.

The chain combines TRBV7-8 with TRBJ1-2; D may be TRBD1 (6 bases). The CDR3 runs to 14 residues. Germline CDR1 is SGHVS and CDR2 is FQNEAQ. V lost 4 bases to trimming and J lost 4 bases, with 13 bases between them. The CDR3 loop reads CASSSLQGLYGYTF. For the CDR3, the DNA is TGTGCCAGCAGCTCCCTACAGGGCCTCTATGGCTACACCTTC. Filled out from reference TRBV7-8 and TRBJ1-2, the complete variable domain reads GAGVSQSPRYKVAKRGQDVALRCDPISGHVSLFWYQQALGQGPEFLTYFQNEAQLDKSGLPSDRFFAERPEGSVSTLKIQRTQQEDSAVYLCASSSLQGLYGYTFGSGTRLTVV.

The rearrangement joins TRBV5-6 to TRBJ1-1; D uncertain. Germline-derived CDR1 and CDR2 are SGHDT and YYEEEE. The CDR3 runs to 14 residues. The V gene lost 3 bases and the J gene lost 3 bases, with 12 bases spanning the gap. CDR3 amino acids: CASSSFRFYTEAFF. CDR3 coding DNA: TGTGCCAGCAGCTCCTTTCGGTTCTACACTGAAGCTTTCTTT.

In this sample, this clone turned up once. V gene TRBV6-5 combines with J gene TRBJ1-1; a possible D gene is TRBD1 (6 bases). Trimming shortened V by 6 bases and J by 1 base, and 15 bases separated the two germline ends. Germline V gives CDR1 MNHEY, CDR2 SVGAGI. This CDR3 region has 15 residues. The CDR3 DNA reads as TGTGCCAGCAGAGGGGGGGGCAATAGGAACACTGAAGCTTTCTTT. Protein sequence: CASRGGGNRNTEAFF.

This clone was picked up a small number of times. J is TRBJ1-5 and V is TRBV5-6; D gene ambiguous. CDR3 length equals 16 residues. Per germline, CDR1 SGHDT and CDR2 YYEEEE. Between the trimmed V and J ends, which lost 0 bases and 5 bases, there was a span of 15 bases. In nucleotides, the CDR3 is TGTGCCAGCAGCTTGGCTTCGTCACCTCGGGATCAGCCCCAGCATTTT. It yields the protein CASSLASSPRDQPQHF.

This clone was picked up one time. The chain combines TRBV19 with TRBJ1-1; D not resolved. From germline, CDR1 is LNHDA and CDR2 SQIVND (reference sequence). V dropped 4 bases and J dropped 2 bases, with 8 bases sitting between them. The CDR3 covers 13 residues. The CDR3 sequence is CASSKSRNTEAFF. CDR3 coding DNA: TGTGCCAGTAGTAAGTCTAGAAACACTGAAGCTTTCTTT.

V gene TRBV6-5 combines with J gene TRBJ2-7, with a weak D call TRBD1 (5 bases). The CDR3 runs 14 residues. Germline values: CDR1 MNHEY, CDR2 SVGAGI. Deletions cut 0 bases from V and 2 bases from J, with 8 bases between. The CDR3 region is CASSYSQGPYEQYF. CDR3 coding DNA: TGTGCCAGCAGTTACTCCCAGGGTCCCTACGAGCAGTACTTC.

The chain couples TRBV2 to TRBJ2-3, with 7 bases that match TRBD2. Germline V CDR1 and CDR2: SNHLY, FYNNEI. J was trimmed by 1 base and V by 7 bases; bases with no gene match: 5. There are 14 residues in the CDR3. CDR3 residues: CASMPSGRTDTQYF. The CDR3 region has the DNA TGTGCCAGCATGCCTAGCGGACGCACAGATACGCAGTATTTT.

Here the CDR3 DNA reads TGTGCCAGCAGTGAAGGGCACTACTACGAGCAGTACTTC. This sequence encodes CASSEGHYYEQYF. The V gene is TRBV2, the J gene TRBJ2-7; no clear D. CDR3 length: 13 residues. Between the trimmed V and J ends, which lost 1 base and 3 bases, there was a span of 7 bases. The germline V gene has CDR1 SNHLY and CDR2 FYNNEI.

This chain joins TRBV14 and TRBJ2-3; no firm D call. V lost 1 base and J lost 7, with 9 bases in between. The CDR3 consists of 13 residues. In germline, CDR1 is SGHDN, CDR2 FVKESK. CDR3 DNA: TGTGCCAGCAGCCAAGGAGAATCTAATACGCAGTATTTT. As protein: CASSQGESNTQYF.

This clone has only one observation. This rearrangement joins TRBV5-1 to TRBJ2-2; D uncertain. Trimming removed 4 bases from V and 7 bases from J, with 23 bases in between. This CDR3 has 17 amino acids. Germline V gene lookup returns CDR1 SGHRS and CDR2 YFSETQ. The CDR3 spells CASSPHAPLSDVGELFF. The CDR3 DNA reads as TGCGCCAGCAGCCCCCACGCGCCCCTAAGCGATGTCGGGGAGCTGTTTTTT.

V is TRBV7-6 and J is TRBJ2-2; 8 nucleotides agree with TRBD1. Germline CDR1 is SGHVS and CDR2 is FNYEAQ. V shed 0 bases and J 4 bases; nucleotides not matched to a gene: 1. The length of the CDR3 is 15 residues. The CDR3 loop is CASSLAQGGTGELFF. The CDR3 DNA is TGTGCCAGCAGCTTAGCACAGGGGGGCACCGGGGAGCTGTTTTTT.

The chain employs TRBV6-5 and TRBJ2-1; tentatively, D is TRBD2 (6 bases). In germline, CDR1 is MNHEY, CDR2 SVGAGI. Between the trimmed V and J ends, which lost 4 bases and 2 bases, there was a span of 15 bases. The CDR3 covers 16 residues. CDR3 nucleotide sequence: TGTGCCAGCAGTTCGCGGGGTAGTGGGACCTACAATGAGCAGTTCTTC. Its protein product is CASSSRGSGTYNEQFF.

The chain joins TRBV7-2 to TRBJ2-7, with 8 bases that match TRBD1. The V segment lost 1 base and the J segment 2 bases; nucleotides outside the gene matches: 7. Per germline, CDR1 SGHTA and CDR2 FQGNSA. This CDR3 region has 16 residues. The CDR3 is CASSLDVGQGAYEQYF. The DNA for the CDR3 is TGTGCCAGCAGCTTAGACGTCGGACAGGGTGCCTACGAGCAGTACTTC.

About this clone itself: Compared with germline, one end of the junction differs, possibly owing to a read error. V gene TRBV7-9 combines with J gene TRBJ2-7, with 10 bases matching TRBD2. The CDR3 covers 19 residues. The germline gives CDR1 SEHNR, CDR2 FQNEAQ (reference sequence). The CDR3, as DNA: TGTTCCAGCAGCTTTAGGCCCGGGGGCATAGCGGGAGGTGAGAACGAGCAGTACTTC. It translates to CSSSFRPGGIAGGENEQYF. Full variable domain (rest looked up from reference TRBV7-9 and TRBJ2-7): DTGVSQNPRHKITKRGQNVTFRCDPISEHNRLYWYRQTLGQGPEFLTYFQNEAQLEKSRLLSDRFSAERPKGSFSTLEIQRTEQGDSAMYLCSSSFRPGGIAGGENEQYFGPGTRLTVT.

The table lists this clone with a few counts. The chain recombines TRBV5-6 with TRBJ1-1; TRBD1 agrees at 7 bases. This CDR3 region has 13 residues. J was trimmed by 4 bases and V by 6 bases; bases with no gene match: 6. Germline CDR1 SGHDT, CDR2 YYEEEE. The CDR3, as DNA: TGTGCCAGCAAACGACAGGGTCCCACTGAAGCTTTCTTT. Encoded protein: CASKRQGPTEAFF.

In this sample, this clone turned up once. CDR3: CASLGGKYEQYF. DNA of the CDR3: TGTGCCAGCCTCGGAGGGAAATACGAGCAGTACTTC. The V and J genes are TRBV6-1 and TRBJ2-7; a weak D match, TRBD2 (6 bases). Germline assignment: CDR1 MNHNS and CDR2 SASEGT. Trimming shortened V by 8 bases and J by 4 bases, and 12 bases separated the two germline ends. CDR3 length: 12 residues.

This clone was recorded only once. This chain connects TRBV6-5 to TRBJ2-1; 7 nucleotides agree with TRBD2. From germline, CDR1 is MNHEY and CDR2 SVGAGI. V trimming: 6 bases; J trimming: 9 bases; junction bases outside the gene matches: 8. The length of the CDR3 is 13 residues. CDR3 in DNA: TGTGCCAGCAGCCTCGGGACTACCAGTGAGCAGTTCTTC. It encodes CASSLGTTSEQFF.

This rearrangement joins TRBV13 to TRBJ2-5, with 7 bases fitting TRBD1. V lost 0 bases to trimming and J lost 5 bases; unmatched junction nucleotides: 12. Germline CDR1 is PRHDT and CDR2 is FYEKMQ (reference sequence). This CDR3 contains 17 residues. CDR3 amino acids: CASSLGTGTAKVETQYF. CDR3 DNA sequence: TGTGCCAGCAGCTTAGGGACCGGGACAGCTAAGGTGGAGACCCAGTACTTC.

The J gene is TRBJ1-5, the V gene TRBV19; possibly TRBD1 for D (6 bases). This CDR3 has 16 amino acids. With 5 bases removed from V and 4 bases from J, the gap between germline ends came to 18 bases. Germline V gene sequence: CDR1 LNHDA, CDR2 SQIVND (reference sequence). As DNA, the CDR3 is TGTGCCAGTAGTCCACAGGGTTGGATTAAGAATCAGCCCCAGCATTTT. Amino acids: CASSPQGWIKNQPQHF.

The chain recombines TRBV2 with TRBJ2-2; the D gene is possibly TRBD2 (6 bases). The CDR3 is 16 residues long. The germline V gene encodes CDR1 SNHLY and CDR2 FYNNEI. V lost 3 bases and J 3 bases, leaving 14 bases between the germline ends. The CDR3 is CASSEGGGSDTGELFF. CDR3 nucleotide sequence: TGTGCCAGCAGTGAGGGTGGGGGGTCGGACACCGGGGAGCTGTTTTTT.

V gene TRBV9 combines with J gene TRBJ2-3; 8 nucleotides agree with TRBD2. This CDR3 contains 17 residues. J lost 2 bases, V lost 0 bases, and 8 bases had no gene match. Germline CDR1 is SGDLS and CDR2 is YYNGEE. CDR3 sequence: CASSVGRAGGPTDTQYF. The CDR3 coding sequence is TGTGCCAGCAGCGTAGGCCGCGCGGGGGGCCCCACAGATACGCAGTATTTT.

The J gene is TRBJ2-3, the V gene TRBV10-2; D gene unclear. The CDR3 has 14 amino acids. CDR1 WSHSY and CDR2 SAAADI come from the germline V gene. With 2 bases removed from V and 2 bases from J, the gap between germline ends came to 8 bases. CDR3 coding DNA: TGCGCCAGCAGTGAGATTAGTTCCACAGATACGCAGTATTTT. It codes for CASSEISSTDTQYF.